The clone carrying this T cell receptor beta chain was seen at least ten times. Its target is not known. TCRdb ran MiXCR on the reads and lists one entry per CDR3 protein. The profile shows around 210,000 distinct CDR3 sequences, about 5.9% of them singletons. The sample comes from a study of T cell repertoires in cytomegalovirus infection. In the study overall: Matching HLA type and CMV infection were both indicated by public TCR beta signatures.

Study results and caveats: Ex vivo responses were dominated by HLA-C-restricted CMV-specific TCR beta clonotypes. CMV carriers having the relevant HLA were flagged by cumulative public TCR beta family frequency.

This CDR3 is built from 14 residues. V was pared by 5 bases and J by 5 bases, with 15 bases between. Germline values: CDR1 MNHNS, CDR2 SASEGT. The sample taken for sequencing was PBMCs. The TCR sequence derives from a human donor in good health (CMV status not recorded). Some clones in this sample may be carry-over from other donors' samples. The gene calls are TRBV6-1 and TRBJ1-2; possibly TRBD1 for D (5 bases). The CDR3: CASSTERDLYGYTF. The CDR3 DNA follows: TGTGCCAGCAGTACCGAACGGGACCTTTATGGCTACACCTTC.